The 25 T cell receptor beta chains below all came from one sample that was sequenced in a study of blood T cell repertoires in COVID-19. Generated by immunoSEQ multiplex PCR, the TCRdb table keeps only in-frame clones and is missing some. The sample includes nearly 250,000 clones, around 85% of them seen just once. Sequencing used PBMCs or T cells enriched from blood (not recorded which). The receptors come from a woman aged 45-59 years with acute COVID-19.

The chain joins TRBV27 to TRBJ2-5; the D gene is possibly TRBD1 (5 bases). The CDR3 sequence is 16 residues long. The V gene's germline CDR1 is MNHEY and CDR2 SMNVEV (reference sequence). V lost 3 bases, J lost 1 base, and 15 bases lay in between. The CDR3 loop is CASSFSHRQPQETQYF. For the CDR3, the DNA is TGTGCCAGCAGTTTCAGCCATCGACAGCCCCAAGAGACCCAGTACTTC.

This sequence joins TRBV4-3 and TRBJ1-1; 8 bases agree with TRBD1. The V gene's germline CDR1 is LGHNA and CDR2 YSLEER. The V and J ends lost 4 bases and 5 bases, in that order; junction bases with no gene match: 6. This CDR3 is 14 amino acids long. The CDR3 sequence is CASSRGQGGTEAFF. The DNA of the CDR3 is TGCGCCAGCAGCCGTGGACAGGGCGGGACTGAAGCTTTCTTT.

There are a few counts of this clone. The rearrangement links TRBV6-1 to TRBJ2-1; 9 nucleotides match TRBD2. Germline CDR1 and CDR2: MNHNS and SASEGT. CDR3 size: 15 residues. V trimming: 1 base; J trimming: 10 bases; junction bases outside the gene matches: 8. The CDR3 sequence: CASSEDAGGPGEQFF. CDR3 in DNA: TGTGCCAGCAGTGAAGACGCGGGGGGGCCAGGGGAGCAGTTCTTC.

This chain connects TRBV3-1 (or the pseudogene TRBV3-2) to TRBJ1-5; 10 positions match TRBD1. The trim removed 4 bases at V and 9 bases at J, leaving 6 bases unmatched. Germline CDR1 reads LGHDT; CDR2 reads YNNKEL (reference sequence). The CDR3 sequence is 14 residues long. The DNA of the CDR3 is TGTGCCAGCAGCCCGGGACAGGGGTCGGCGCCCCAGCATTTT. Protein product: CASSPGQGSAPQHF.

This sequence joins TRBV27 and TRBJ1-2; 7 nucleotides align to TRBD1. Trimming took 1 base from V and 4 from J; bases not matched to a gene: 6. Germline V gene data show CDR1 as MNHEY and CDR2 as SMNVEV (reference sequence). The CDR3 is 15 amino acids. The CDR3 DNA sequence: TGTGCCAGCAGTTTATACCTAGGGGGCGGCTATGGCTACACCTTC. Its protein is CASSLYLGGGYGYTF.

This chain joins TRBV28 and TRBJ1-2; D is uncertain. Deletions cut 2 bases from V and 4 bases from J, with 8 bases between. The CDR3 has 13 amino acids. Germline-derived CDR1 and CDR2 are MDHEN and SYDVKM. CDR3 nucleotides: TGTGCCAGCAGTTTAGGACTGATCTATGGCTACACCTTC. It encodes CASSLGLIYGYTF.

The genes are TRBV4-2 and TRBJ2-1; 9 bases align to TRBD1. V lost 1 base and J lost 2; bases outside the gene matches: 0. CDR1 LGHNA and CDR2 YNFKEQ come from the germline V gene. The CDR3 length is 15 residues. The CDR3 loop is CASSQGTGAYNEQFF. CDR3 DNA sequence: TGTGCCAGCAGCCAAGGGACAGGGGCCTACAATGAGCAGTTCTTC.

The genes are TRBV10-3 and TRBJ2-3; 10 bases are a match to TRBD1. The CDR3 runs 14 residues. Looked up from germline, CDR1 is ENHRY and CDR2 is SYGVKD. J was trimmed by 2 bases and V by 8 bases; bases with no gene match: 4. CDR3 protein: CAIQGQGHTDTQYF. The CDR3 DNA sequence: TGTGCCATCCAGGGACAGGGGCACACAGATACGCAGTATTTT.

The chain joins TRBV11-2 to TRBJ1-3; D is undetermined. The CDR3 contains 16 residues. Trimming took off 4 bases at V and 0 bases at J, with 13 bases between the two ends. The germline V gene has CDR1 SGHAT and CDR2 FQNNGV. In DNA, the CDR3 is TGTGCCAGCAGCTCAGGCGTGCCATTCTCTGGAAACACCATATATTTT. This gives the protein CASSSGVPFSGNTIYF.

The chain combines TRBV19 with TRBJ1-2, with D perhaps TRBD1 (5 bases). CDR1 and CDR2 (germline): LNHDA, SQIVND (reference sequence). V lost 5 bases and J 2 bases, leaving 15 bases between the germline ends. The CDR3 contains 15 residues. The CDR3 nucleotides read TGTGCCAGTAGTGCCTACAGGCCCCAGAACTATGGCTACACCTTC. Its protein product is CASSAYRPQNYGYTF.

The genes are TRBV29-1 and TRBJ1-2; the match to TRBD1 covers 7 bases. V was pared by 2 bases and J by 8 bases, with 5 bases of the junction left unmatched. CDR1 and CDR2 (germline): SQVTM, ANQGSEA. The CDR3 has 12 amino acids. CDR3 nucleotide sequence: TGCAGCGTTGAACTCCAGGGGGGAGGCTACACCTTC. Protein sequence: CSVELQGGGYTF.

The rearrangement uses TRBV7-2 and TRBJ1-4, with a tentative D call TRBD1 (5 bases). V was cut by 3 bases and J by 5 bases, with 10 bases left in between. CDR3 length: 14 residues. Germline CDR1 and CDR2: SGHTA and FQGNSA. CDR3 nucleotides: TGTGCCAGCAGCTTGGCAGGGCGGAATGAAAAACTGTTTTTT. Translation gives CASSLAGRNEKLFF.

This chain uses TRBV7-2 with TRBJ1-5; possibly TRBD1 for D (6 bases). V was shortened by 3 bases and J by 5 bases, with 11 bases between the two germline ends. This CDR3 contains 14 residues. Germline V gives CDR1 SGHTA, CDR2 FQGNSA. The CDR3 here is CASSFRAGDQPQHF. The CDR3 coding sequence is TGTGCCAGCAGCTTTAGGGCAGGGGATCAGCCCCAGCATTTT.

This sequence joins TRBV27 and TRBJ1-2; D perhaps matches TRBD1 (6 bases). V lost 6 bases, J lost 4 bases, and 9 bases lay in between. This CDR3 is built from 12 residues. Germline CDR1 MNHEY, CDR2 SMNVEV (reference sequence). This CDR3 is CASRHRVYGYTF. CDR3 in DNA: TGTGCCAGCAGACACAGGGTCTATGGCTACACCTTC.

The genes are TRBV12-5 and TRBJ1-5, with 7 bases lining up with TRBD1. J gave up 6 bases and V 1 base, and 9 bases lay outside the gene matches. This CDR3 spans 16 amino acids. Germline assignment: CDR1 LGHNT and CDR2 FRNRAP. The CDR3 region has the DNA TGTGCTAGTGGTTTGGGACAGGGATCATATGGTCAGCCCCAGCATTTT. It specifies CASGLGQGSYGQPQHF.

This clone was seen a handful of times. The chain carries TRBV3-1 (or the pseudogene TRBV3-2) and TRBJ2-1; D is undetermined. The germline V and J ends were trimmed by 2 bases and 3 bases, with 5 bases remaining between them. The CDR3 spans 13 residues. The germline gives CDR1 LGHDT, CDR2 YNNKEL (reference sequence). CDR3 DNA sequence: TGTGCCAGCAGCCAAATCAGCTACAATGAGCAGTTCTTC. This translates into CASSQISYNEQFF.

In this sample, this clone turned up a few times. This chain joins TRBV19 and TRBJ2-7, with 8 positions matching TRBD1. Germline CDR1 reads LNHDA; CDR2 reads SQIVND (reference sequence). The CDR3 length is 14 residues. V lost 6 bases to trimming and J lost 0 bases; unmatched junction nucleotides: 4. Here the CDR3 DNA reads TGTGCCAGTAGCAGTACAGGGGGCTCCTACGAGCAGTACTTC. As protein: CASSSTGGSYEQYF.

This clone was observed once. The chain links TRBV20-1 to TRBJ2-7; 11 positions match TRBD2. CDR1 is DFQATT, CDR2 SNEGSKA, per germline (reference sequence). V lost 3 bases, J lost 0 bases, and 7 bases stayed unmatched. The CDR3 has 16 residues. This chain's CDR3 is CSASSSGGTVSYEQYF. The CDR3 bases are TGCAGTGCTAGTTCTAGCGGGGGGACTGTCTCCTACGAGCAGTACTTC.

The chain recombines TRBV3-1 (or the pseudogene TRBV3-2) with TRBJ2-7; 7 positions agree with TRBD2. This CDR3 comprises 15 residues. Trimming cost V 4 bases and J 2 bases; bases outside gene matches: 8. From germline, CDR1 is LGHDT and CDR2 YNNKEL (reference sequence). The chain's CDR3 is CASSPMGGLTYEQYF. The CDR3 DNA reads as TGTGCCAGCAGCCCGATGGGGGGGTTGACCTACGAGCAGTACTTC.

The V gene is TRBV29-1, the J gene TRBJ2-1; no clear D. The length of the CDR3 is 12 residues. Germline V gene lookup returns CDR1 SQVTM and CDR2 ANQGSEA. Trimming removed 4 bases at V and 3 bases at J, with 7 bases between. The CDR3 nucleotides read TGCAGCGTTGTGCACGGCTACAATGAGCAGTTCTTC. Protein: CSVVHGYNEQFF.

This clone was seen once. The junction and the germline gene differ at one end; a read error may be behind it. J is TRBJ2-7 and V is TRBV6-1, with 8 nucleotides matching TRBD1. Germline V gene data show CDR1 as MNHNS and CDR2 as SASEGT. The CDR3 has 15 residues. For the CDR3, the DNA is TGTGCCAGCAGAGAAGACAGGGGACGGCTGTACGAGCAGTACTTC. This codes for CASREDRGRLYEQYF.

The rearrangement uses TRBV19 and TRBJ2-2; 10 positions match TRBD1. Germline CDR1 and CDR2: LNHDA and SQIVND (reference sequence). This CDR3 comprises 14 residues. Trimming at V came to 9 bases and at J to 6 bases, leaving 7 bases not matched to a gene. The CDR3, as DNA: TGTGCCAGCCGGACAGGGGGGGTTGCCGGGGAGCTGTTTTTT. It specifies CASRTGGVAGELFF.

This clone was seen only a few times. The chain carries TRBV18 and TRBJ1-5; D may be TRBD1 (5 bases). The CDR3 spans 13 residues. The V end lost 2 bases, the J end lost 4 bases, and 6 bases lay between the germline ends. CDR1 and CDR2 (germline): KGHSH, LQKENI. CDR3 sequence reads: CASSPGANQPQHF. DNA of the CDR3: TGTGCCAGCTCACCAGGGGCTAATCAGCCCCAGCATTTT.

V and J are TRBV29-1 and TRBJ2-6; D is ambiguous. The CDR3 loop spans 15 amino acids. The V end lost 6 bases, the J end lost 0 bases, and 12 bases lay between the germline ends. Germline assignment: CDR1 SQVTM and CDR2 ANQGSEA. CDR3 loop: CSVPGSLSGANVLTF. In DNA, the CDR3 is TGCAGCGTGCCCGGGTCCCTCTCTGGGGCCAACGTCCTGACTTTC.

The chain is built from TRBV19 and TRBJ2-1; TRBD2 matches 14 bases. In germline, CDR1 is LNHDA, CDR2 SQIVND (reference sequence). V shed 5 bases, J shed 7 bases, and the junction held 7 bases outside the gene matches. This CDR3 spans 16 amino acids. CDR3 protein: CASSPRTSGGQNEQFF. CDR3 coding DNA: TGTGCCAGTAGTCCAAGGACTAGCGGGGGGCAAAATGAGCAGTTCTTC.